The rows below give T cell receptor beta chains drawn from one sample of a study of cytomegalovirus exposure and HLA in healthy donors. Only in-frame clones appear in the TCRdb table, and some are missing; sequencing was by immunoSEQ multiplex PCR. The sample has more than 95,000 clones; 65% to 90% are singletons. Sequences were obtained from PBMCs. The receptor set was obtained from a woman aged 30 to 39 in good health and CMV-seronegative. Each CDR3 is given with its conserved first and last residue. Each record gives: J gene, clone size, V gene, D gene, CDR3 protein, CDR3 DNA. A D gene is named only where the DNA matches it firmly. Clone size is stated in some rows and not others, as once, few, many or a class when expanded.

>TRBJ2-5|.|TRBV9|TRBD2
CASSVGTSGGWETQYF
TGTGCCAGCAGCGTAGGGACTAGCGGAGGTTGGGAGACCCAGTACTTC
>TRBJ1-4|once|TRBV7-9|TRBD1
CASSSQGAEEKLFF
TGTGCCAGCAGCTCCCAGGGGGCTGAGGAAAAACTGTTTTTT
>TRBJ2-7|.|TRBV28|.
CASTWGSLSSYEQYF
TGTGCCAGCACTTGGGGCAGTCTTTCCTCCTACGAGCAGTACTTC
>TRBJ1-4|few|TRBV6-5|.
CASSGLQGNEKLFF
TGTGCCAGCAGCGGATTACAGGGTAATGAAAAACTGTTTTTT
>TRBJ2-3|.|TRBV2|TRBD1
CASSAQGGTDTQYF
TGTGCCAGCAGTGCCCAGGGGGGCACAGATACGCAGTATTTT
>TRBJ1-5|few|TRBV5-8|.
CASSLYRTTYSNQPQHF
TGTGCCAGCAGCTTGTACAGGACGACATATAGCAATCAGCCCCAGCATTTT
>TRBJ2-5|.|TRBV9|TRBD1
CASSVTLGTGVTQYF
TGTGCCAGCAGCGTAACCCTGGGGACAGGGGTTACCCAGTACTTC
>TRBJ2-3|few|TRBV6-1|.
CASTSSGTDTQYF
TGTGCCAGCACCTCGAGCGGCACAGATACGCAGTATTTT
>TRBJ2-1|.|TRBV30|TRBD2
CAWLGLAGERHEQFF
TGTGCCTGGCTCGGACTAGCGGGAGAGAGGCATGAGCAGTTCTTC
>TRBJ1-1|.|TRBV6-4|TRBD1
CASSPGQGASTEAFF
TGTGCCAGCAGCCCGGGACAGGGGGCGAGCACTGAAGCTTTCTTT
>TRBJ2-7|.|TRBV7-9|TRBD1
CSSSSPTGGDESGRNEQYF
TGTTCCAGCAGCTCTCCGACAGGGGGTGATGAAAGCGGACGAAACGAGCAGTACTTC
>TRBJ2-5|.|TRBV7-9|.
CASSLEGGRETQYF
TGTGCCAGCAGCTTAGAGGGCGGGCGAGAGACCCAGTACTTC
>TRBJ2-2|.|TRBV19|.
CASSIMSGVGVTGELFF
TGTGCCAGTAGTATTATGTCGGGGGTCGGTGTCACCGGGGAGCTGTTTTTT
>TRBJ2-1|few|TRBV4-1|TRBD2
CASSQRLLAESYNEQFF
TGCGCCAGCAGCCAGCGTCTCCTAGCGGAGTCCTACAATGAGCAGTTCTTC
>TRBJ2-7|.|TRBV6-1|TRBD1
CASKPTGSTYEQYF
TGTGCCAGCAAACCGACAGGGAGCACCTACGAGCAGTACTTC
>TRBJ1-1|.|TRBV18|.
CASSPTENTEAFF
TGTGCCAGCTCACCGACAGAAAACACTGAAGCTTTCTTT
>TRBJ2-1|.|TRBV6-1|.
CASSYTGTSNEQFF
TGTGCCAGCAGTTATACCGGGACAAGTAATGAGCAGTTCTTC
>TRBJ2-5|.|TRBV18|.
CASSPSPTQETQYF
TGTGCCAGCTCACCATCCCCGACTCAAGAGACCCAGTACTTC
>TRBJ2-7|.|TRBV19|.
CASSSRDAESSYEQYF
TGTGCCAGTAGCTCCCGTGATGCGGAAAGCTCCTACGAGCAGTACTTC
>TRBJ1-4|.|TRBV9|TRBD1
CASSVGQGGRTNEKLFF
TGTGCCAGCAGCGTGGGACAGGGAGGGAGGACTAATGAAAAACTGTTTTTT
>TRBJ2-3|.|TRBV5-1|TRBD2
CASSLRGLAGDTQYF
TGCGCCAGCAGCTTGAGGGGACTAGCGGGGGATACGCAGTATTTT
>TRBJ2-1|.|TRBV5-6|.
CASSGISSGSSYNEQFF
TGTGCCAGCAGCGGGATCTCCTCGGGGAGCTCCTACAATGAGCAGTTCTTC
>TRBJ1-1|.|TRBV6-4|.
CASSADRSTEAFF
TGTGCCAGCAGCGCCGACAGATCCACTGAAGCTTTCTTT
>TRBJ1-5|.|TRBV30|.
CAWSLQSRNQPQHF
TGTGCCTGGAGTTTACAGAGTCGAAATCAGCCCCAGCATTTT
>TRBJ2-1|.|TRBV27|.
CASSPSLRDYNEQFF
TGTGCCAGCAGTCCGAGTCTTCGCGATTACAATGAGCAGTTCTTC
>TRBJ2-7|.|TRBV6-1|TRBD1
CASRPGQGEQYF
TGTGCCAGCCGGCCAGGACAGGGGGAGCAGTACTTC
>TRBJ2-3|.|TRBV11-2|.
CASSLEVGLGLTDTQYF
TGTGCCAGCAGCTTAGAAGTGGGACTGGGCCTCACAGATACGCAGTATTTT
>TRBJ1-5|.|TRBV29-1|.
CSVEEGGTSQPQHF
TGCAGCGTTGAAGAGGGGGGAACGTCTCAGCCCCAGCATTTT
>TRBJ1-5|.|TRBV19|.
CATRESTYSNQPQHF
TGTGCCACAAGGGAGAGCACCTATAGCAATCAGCCCCAGCATTTT
>TRBJ2-4|.|TRBV6-5|.
CASSKTGTDIQYF
TGTGCCAGCAGTAAAACAGGGACCGACATTCAGTACTTC
>TRBJ1-3|.|TRBV9|TRBD1
CASTPGQGITGNTIYF
TGTGCCAGCACCCCGGGACAGGGAATAACTGGAAACACCATATATTTT
>TRBJ1-5|.|TRBV28|.
CASSLPTGVLINQPQHF
TGTGCCAGCAGTCTACCGACAGGCGTCCTTATCAATCAGCCCCAGCATTTT
>TRBJ2-7|once|TRBV14|TRBD2
CASSQGLTSGSTPYEQYF
TGTGCCAGCAGCCAAGGTTTAACTAGCGGGAGTACCCCCTACGAGCAGTACTTC
>TRBJ2-7|.|TRBV2|TRBD2
CASSRLAGYEQYF
TGTGCCAGCAGTCGTCTAGCGGGCTACGAGCAGTACTTC
>TRBJ2-1|.|TRBV19|TRBD1
CASSRGQGGNEQFF
TGTGCCAGTAGTCGTGGACAGGGAGGCAATGAGCAGTTCTTC
>TRBJ2-1|.|TRBV5-4|TRBD2
CASSFGTSRHNEQFF
TGTGCCAGCAGCTTTGGGACTAGCCGCCACAATGAGCAGTTCTTC
>TRBJ2-1|.|TRBV10-1|TRBD2
CASSSGTRTEQFF
TGCGCCAGCAGTTCCGGGACTAGGACTGAGCAGTTCTTC
>TRBJ2-7|.|TRBV27|.
CASSLLGGPYEQYF
TGTGCCAGCAGTTTATTAGGGGGTCCCTACGAGCAGTACTTC
>TRBJ1-5|.|TRBV7-9|.
CASSPGNSNQPQHF
TGTGCCAGCAGCCCCGGGAATAGCAATCAGCCCCAGCATTTT
>TRBJ1-2|.|TRBV28|.
CASLVGVGYTF
TGTGCCAGCTTGGTCGGGGTTGGCTACACCTTC